What follows are 2 T cell receptor beta chains derived from one specimen sequenced in a study of T cell repertoires in cytomegalovirus infection. Their cognate antigens are unknown. MiXCR, applied by TCRdb to the reads, yields one record per CDR3 protein. The table includes approximately 500,000 distinct CDR3 sequences, 33% detected once. The material was cultured PBMCs, obtained from culture after CMV antigen stimulation. The receptors originated from a human donor in good health (CMV status not recorded). Some clones in this sample may be carry-over from other donors' samples.

The J gene is TRBJ2-3, the V gene TRBV12-3 or TRBV12-4; no reliable D call. CDR3 length equals 14 residues. Deletions cut 2 bases from V and 4 bases from J, with 10 bases between. The CDR3 is CASSLSAPPDTQYF. The CDR3 DNA reads as TGTGCCAGCAGTTTATCGGCCCCACCAGATACGCAGTATTTT.

In its sample, this clonotype was seen a few times. The V call is TRBV11-2, the J call TRBJ2-5; D not resolved. The V end was cut by 4 bases, the J end by 1 base, with 25 bases between. The CDR3 has 19 residues. The germline V gene encodes CDR1 SGHAT and CDR2 FQNNGV. The CDR3 nucleotides read TGTGCCAGCAGCTCTTACCGGGCCCCCCTCTCCCGACTCCAAGAGACCCAGTACTTC. It encodes CASSSYRAPLSRLQETQYF.